The rows below give T cell receptor beta chains drawn from one sample of a study of shared clonotypes between healthy human individuals. Assay used: immunoSEQ multiplex PCR; TCRdb lists only in-frame clones, some missing. The sample has around 1,900,000 clones, roughly 93% seen once. The material sequenced was naive CD8+ T cells from PBMCs. The receptors shown here come from a young man in good health. Some clones in this sample may be carry-over from other donors' samples. Both conserved end residues are part of each CDR3. A D gene is named only where the DNA matches it firmly. Some rows mark clone size as missing; the rest say once, few, many or name a class of expanded clone.

>.|TRBJ1-5|TRBV28|.
TGTGCCAGCAGTTTAGGGCAGGTATCGGGCGGGGTTAGCAATCAGCCCCAGCATTTT
CASSLGQVSGGVSNQPQHF
>.|TRBJ2-2|TRBV6-5|.
TGTGCCAGCAGTTACACAACCGGGGAGCTGTTTTTT
CASSYTTGELFF
>TRBD1|TRBJ2-3|TRBV7-9|.
TGTGCCAGCAGCCCACCGGACAGGGGGCGCGGTGATACGCAGTATTTT
CASSPPDRGRGDTQYF
>.|TRBJ1-5|TRBV9|.
TGTGCCAGCAGCCTCAGTGATGGTGGCAATCAGCCCCAGCATTTT
CASSLSDGGNQPQHF
>.|TRBJ1-4|TRBV4-1|.
TGCGCCAGCAGCCAGGGAGACAGGCGCCAGAGGGGGGTTAATGAAAAACTGTTTTTT
CASSQGDRRQRGVNEKLFF
>TRBD2|TRBJ2-1|TRBV11-2|.
TGTGCCAGCACCCCTGGGACTAGGTCCCCTGAGCAGTTCTTC
CASTPGTRSPEQFF
>.|TRBJ1-2|TRBV19|.
TGTGCCAGTAGTATAGCCCTCGAATCGACGGCGGGCTACACCTTC
CASSIALESTAGYTF
>.|TRBJ1-3|TRBV25-1|.
TGTGCCAGCAGCCAAACAGGAATGTCTGGAAACACCATATATTTT
CASSQTGMSGNTIYF
>.|TRBJ2-7|TRBV19|.
TGTGCCAGTACCTCAAGCTCCTACGAGCAGTACTTC
CASTSSSYEQYF
>.|TRBJ1-1|TRBV6-5|.
TGTGCCAGCAGTTACTCGAGGCGCCCAGGGCTACCTGAAGCTTTCTTT
CASSYSRRPGLPEAFF
>.|TRBJ2-5|TRBV10-3|.
TGTGCCATCAGTGACGTAAGGACCCAAGAGACCCAGTACTTC
CAISDVRTQETQYF
>TRBD1|TRBJ2-5|TRBV27|once
TGTGCCAGCAGTCCAGACAGGGGGCGGCACGAGACCCAGTACTTC
CASSPDRGRHETQYF
>.|TRBJ2-1|TRBV10-3|.
TGTGCCATCAGTGAAGGGGGAGGGAAGAATGAGCAGTTCTTC
CAISEGGGKNEQFF
>.|TRBJ1-4|TRBV2|.
TGTGCCAGCAGTGTCCATGCAACTAATGAAAAACTGTTTTTT
CASSVHATNEKLFF
>.|TRBJ2-7|TRBV4-2|.
TGTGCCAGCAGCCAAGCGGGGGCAGATTACGAGCAGTACTTC
CASSQAGADYEQYF
>.|TRBJ1-1|TRBV15|.
TGTGCCACCAGCAGACAGGTGGGCAGGGAAGAAGCTTTCTTT
CATSRQVGREEAFF
>.|TRBJ2-7|TRBV11-1|.
TGTGCCAGCAGCTTAGCGGGCCTGAACTACGAGCAGTACTTC
CASSLAGLNYEQYF
>.|TRBJ2-7|TRBV6-1|.
TGTGCCAGCAGTGAACAGGGCCGCGAGCAGTACTTC
CASSEQGREQYF
>.|TRBJ2-7|TRBV9|.
TGTGCCAGCAGCGTAGGCGCGCGGGCCCAATCCTACGAGCAGTACTTC
CASSVGARAQSYEQYF
>.|TRBJ1-1|TRBV6-5|.
TGTGCCAGCAGTTACGGCACAGGAGGTACTGAAGCTTTCTTT
CASSYGTGGTEAFF
>.|TRBJ2-7|TRBV27|.
TGTGCCAGCAGTTCCGGAGGGATCCACGAGCAGTACTTC
CASSSGGIHEQYF
>TRBD1|TRBJ2-7|TRBV7-6|.
TGTGCCAGCAGCCCACGGACAGGGAGAGACGAGCAGTACTTC
CASSPRTGRDEQYF
>.|TRBJ2-1|TRBV25-1|.
TGTGCCAGCAGTGCGATAGCCAGTGAGCAGTTCTTC
CASSAIASEQFF
>.|TRBJ2-3|TRBV7-3|.
TGTGCCAGCAGCTTAATCGGCGGCTGGGGCACAGATACGCAGTATTTT
CASSLIGGWGTDTQYF
>TRBD1|TRBJ2-2|TRBV5-1|.
TGCGCCACCACCGGGACAGGGGGCACCGGGGAGCTGTTTTTT
CATTGTGGTGELFF
>TRBD2|TRBJ2-4|TRBV11-2|.
TGTGCCAGCGCCACTTGGGGAGGGGCCAAAAACATTCAGTACTTC
CASATWGGAKNIQYF
>.|TRBJ2-7|TRBV29-1|once
TGCAGCGTTGAAGTGGGCAGACCCTACGAGCAGTACTTC
CSVEVGRPYEQYF
>.|TRBJ2-1|TRBV7-9|.
TGTGCCAGCAGCCGAGGTGGAGGGCCCTACAATGAGCAGTTCTTC
CASSRGGGPYNEQFF
>.|TRBJ1-3|TRBV9|.
TGTGCCAGCAGCGCAGGGTCTGGAAACACCATATATTTT
CASSAGSGNTIYF
>.|TRBJ1-2|TRBV11-3|.
TGTGCCAGCAGCCTCACTGACAGAGACTATGGCTACACCTTC
CASSLTDRDYGYTF
>TRBD1|TRBJ2-7|TRBV5-6|.
TGTGCCAGCAGCTTGCCAACAGGGGGCCCGCACTACGAGCAGTACTTC
CASSLPTGGPHYEQYF
>.|TRBJ1-1|TRBV4-1|.
TGCGCCAGCAGCCTTTCTCCGGGACTCCTGGGGGTTCCTGAAGCTTTCTTT
CASSLSPGLLGVPEAFF
>.|TRBJ2-7|TRBV28|.
TGTGCCAGCAGTTTTGCCGCGGGCGAAACTTTAGAGCAGTACTTC
CASSFAAGETLEQYF
>.|TRBJ2-3|TRBV9|.
TGTGCCAGCAGCGTGGGCGGGGGCCACACAGATACGCAGTATTTT
CASSVGGGHTDTQYF
>TRBD1|TRBJ1-1|TRBV13|.
TGTGCCAGCAGCGGGGACAGAGGGGGTTACGCAGCTTTCTTT
CASSGDRGGYAAFF
>.|TRBJ2-3|TRBV6-1|.
TGTGCCAGCAGTGAAGCTTTTGACATCACAGATACGCAGTATTTT
CASSEAFDITDTQYF
>.|TRBJ2-4|TRBV28|.
TGTGCCAGCAGTCGACCTTTTGGGGGTGGGGCCAAAAACATTCAGTACTTC
CASSRPFGGGAKNIQYF
>.|TRBJ1-1|TRBV7-8|.
TGTGCCAGCAGTCTTAGGGTAGGGGGGCTGAACACTGAAGCTTTCTTT
CASSLRVGGLNTEAFF
>.|TRBJ1-1|TRBV10-3|once
TGTGCCATCAGTGTTGGGGAAGGGAAGTCTGAAGCTTTCTTT
CAISVGEGKSEAFF
>TRBD2|TRBJ2-5|TRBV6-5|.
TGTGCCAGCAGTTACTGGGGGGGAAGCCAAGAGACCCAGTACTTC
CASSYWGGSQETQYF
>.|TRBJ2-2|TRBV15|.
TGTGCCACCAGCAGATGGACCGGGGAGCTGTTTTTT
CATSRWTGELFF
>.|TRBJ1-3|TRBV9|.
TGTGCCAGCAGCGTAGGGGACACCATATATTTT
CASSVGDTIYF
>TRBD1|TRBJ2-7|TRBV30|.
TGTGCCTGGCGTGGGGGACAGGGCCCCTACGAGCAGTACTTC
CAWRGGQGPYEQYF
>.|TRBJ2-7|TRBV30|.
TGTGCCTGGAGTGAGCCCATCCTCTCCTACGAGCAGTACTTC
CAWSEPILSYEQYF
>TRBD1|TRBJ1-2|TRBV7-9|.
TGTGCCAGCAGCAGCTACTACCCGGGACAGGGGGCATACTATGGCTACACCTTC
CASSSYYPGQGAYYGYTF
>.|TRBJ2-5|TRBV7-9|.
TGTGCCAGCAGCTCATTTCAGGCCCAAGAGACCCAGTACTTC
CASSSFQAQETQYF
>.|TRBJ1-1|TRBV25-1|few
TGTGCCAGCAGTGCCTCGGAAGCTTTCTTT
CASSASEAFF
>.|TRBJ2-5|TRBV4-1|.
TGCGCCAGCAGCCAAGATCCAGGGAACCAAGAGACCCAGTACTTC
CASSQDPGNQETQYF
>TRBD1|TRBJ2-7|TRBV16|.
TGTGCCAGCAGCCAACGACAGGGTTTGGACGAGCAGTACTTC
CASSQRQGLDEQYF
>.|TRBJ1-2|TRBV5-1|.
TGCGCCAGCAGCTTCTGGGGGTCCGCGGGCTATGGCTACACCTTC
CASSFWGSAGYGYTF
>TRBD1|TRBJ2-7|TRBV6-5|.
TGTGCCAGCAGTTACCCACAGGGGACAAGCTTCTACGAGCAGTACTTC
CASSYPQGTSFYEQYF
>TRBD1|TRBJ2-7|TRBV6-5|.
TGTGCCAGTATGGTCTGGGACAGGGATGGCGAGCAGTACTTC
CASMVWDRDGEQYF
>.|TRBJ1-2|TRBV28|.
TGTGCCAGCAGTTTAGATGGCTACACCTTC
CASSLDGYTF
>.|TRBJ2-7|TRBV27|.
TGTGCCAGCAGTTACCGGATCCCTAGAAGCGAGCAGTACTTC
CASSYRIPRSEQYF
>TRBD2|TRBJ2-7|TRBV7-6|.
TGTGCCAGCAGCTTAGGACTAGCGGGTCGGTACGAGCAGTACTTC
CASSLGLAGRYEQYF
>.|TRBJ1-2|TRBV2|.
TGTGCCAGCAGTGAAGCGGCAGGGTACGGCGGCTACACCTTC
CASSEAAGYGGYTF
>TRBD1|TRBJ1-4|TRBV10-3|once
TGTGCCATCAGTGAGCCCACAGGGGGTCGCGAAAAACTGTTTTTT
CAISEPTGGREKLFF